This is a list of T cell receptor beta chains from one sample in a study of blood T cell repertoires in COVID-19. Sequenced by immunoSEQ multiplex PCR; TCRdb stores in-frame clones only, minus some. The data show about 140,000 clones, about nine tenths seen once. The material sequenced was peripheral blood. These TCRs come from a human donor with COVID-19, enrolled during active disease. The donor label of this sample is uncertain. Each CDR3 is given with its conserved first and last residue.

TRBV9 | CASSARGTSGNTIYF
TRBV5-1 | CASSDGTGVGYTF
TRBV7-9 | CASSLSGNYEQYF
TRBV6-1 | CASSEEAGGPETQYF
TRBV18 | CASSFAPGHQGWAF
TRBV12-5 | CASGPWTSVDTQYF
TRBV6-5 | CASTSYSYEQYF
TRBV25-1 | CASSESVAGGDEQYF
TRBV4-1 | CASSQEGQGSYEQYF
TRBV10-3 | CAISERQGGDEKLFF
TRBV6-5 | CASSPPLAGGRIQFF
TRBV5-1 | CASSLGVENRGRNEKLFF
TRBV10-1 | CAISPRQGRENEQFF
TRBV5-6 | CASSLEDREETQYF
TRBV30 | CAAQGSHDTEAFF
TRBV7-2 | CASSARGSASGAGYTF
TRBV2 | CASKRASGGAGVNEQYF
TRBV21-1 | CASSRCGGSYEQYF
TRBV7-3 | CASSLSAGFSDTQYF
TRBV28 | CASSLAAAGSPREYGYTF
TRBV18 | CASSPGSGGRAGQYF
TRBV3-1/TRBV3-2 | CASTRSGDHTGELFF
TRBV28 | CASNRADTEAFF
TRBV6-4 | CASSTDRGRWQFF
TRBV5-1 | CASSPREAGNTIYF
TRBV9 | CASSPKGTGPHQETQYF
TRBV30 | CAWSVGGTGKETQYF
TRBV24-1 | CATSGPGEGAYGYTF
TRBV3-1/TRBV3-2 | CASSGQGGYGYTF
TRBV6-5 | CASSAQTGRETQYF
TRBV11-2 | CASSHRGQGNQPQHF
TRBV9 | CASSVEGGGAYEQYF
TRBV5-1 | CASSLGKGRGGRHTQYF
TRBV19 | CASSPQDRSVYGYTF
TRBV29-1 | CSVEDDRALGANYGYTF
TRBV6-5 | CASRATGGNSPLHF
TRBV5-4 | CASSAILGGETQYF
TRBV27 | CASRRGQETQYF
TRBV7-9 | CASSHGDRPPNTEAFF
TRBV5-1 | CASSLATGSPWQETQYF
TRBV4-1 | CASSLSPDRGNQPQHF
TRBV30 | CAWSGHPTSGSPGEQFF
TRBV7-9 | CASSLSTGETQYF
TRBV5-6 | CASSYAPGTGAGYTF
TRBV2 | CASSEGSGAHGNTIYF
TRBV2 | CASPHLRFVNTEAFF
TRBV18 | CASSLSPSGSDIQYF
TRBV11-2 | CASSFTTRQDTEAFF
TRBV6-8 | CASSYADPDRDTEAFF
TRBV18 | CASSPGTVYYEQYF
TRBV2 | CASRRLRGNTIYF
TRBV6-4 | CALLGDRGIVGSYEQYF
TRBV5-1 | CASSLTGTSGQETQYF
TRBV2 | CASSERSGQLAKNIQYF
TRBV6-5 | CASSYSGDGGGTEAFF
TRBV11-1 | CASSFSGSYEQYF
TRBV5-1 | CASSLGAGLLETQYF
TRBV4-2 | CASSRKPQGEKLFF
TRBV5-5 | CASRVREKLFF
TRBV19 | CASSFLAGSSYNEQFF